These 5 T cell receptor beta chains originate from one sample sequenced in a study of T-cell memory formation after mild COVID-19. TCRdb called the 5' RACE reads again in MiXCR, with one record for every CDR3 protein. The data contain approximately 150,000 distinct CDR3 sequences, under 25% of them seen just once; the ten biggest clones take up about 2.1%. Source material: PBMCs or a T cell subset sorted from them (not recorded which). Receptors were obtained from an adult woman who had mild COVID-19 (a few samples of this study predate the infection). Cell type and time point are not known.

This clonotype has more than one count but fewer than ten. The V call is TRBV6-5, the J call TRBJ2-1; possible D gene TRBD2, 6 bases. The CDR3 runs 15 residues. The ends were cut back, 0 bases at V and 6 bases at J, with 12 bases in the middle. Germline loops: CDR1 MNHEY, CDR2 SVGAGI. CDR3 sequence reads: CASSYSPGVINEQFF. The CDR3 nucleotides are TGTGCCAGCAGTTACTCGCCGGGAGTGATCAATGAGCAGTTCTTC.

This clonotype came up a few times. V is TRBV12-3 or TRBV12-4 and J is TRBJ2-6; possibly TRBD1 or TRBD2 for D (6 bases each). The CDR3 consists of 14 residues. The V and J ends lost 3 bases and 7 bases respectively, with 10 bases between them. CDR3: CASSFGGAANVLTF. CDR3 DNA sequence: TGTGCCAGCAGTTTCGGGGGCGCAGCCAACGTCCTGACTTTC.

The rearrangement uses TRBV7-2 and TRBJ1-1, with no clear D. Trimming stripped 5 bases from V and 1 base from J, with 14 bases between. The CDR3 length is 15 residues. In germline, CDR1 is SGHTA, CDR2 FQGNSA. This CDR3 reads CASSPPRPRNTEAFF. CDR3 coding DNA: TGTGCCAGCAGCCCCCCAAGGCCGAGGAACACTGAAGCTTTCTTT.

This clonotype was seen more than once but under ten times. This rearrangement joins TRBV20-1 to TRBJ2-2, with no clear D. V lost 5 bases and J lost 5, with 15 bases in between. This CDR3 has 14 residues. Germline V CDR1 and CDR2: DFQATT, SNEGSKA (reference sequence). For the CDR3, the DNA is TGCAGTGCTTCCACGCTCGCGATTACCGGGGAGCTGTTTTTT. Translated, it gives CSASTLAITGELFF.

The gene calls are TRBV12-3 or TRBV12-4 and TRBJ1-2; unclear D gene. This CDR3 comprises 14 residues. Trimming removed 2 bases at V and 1 base at J, with 8 bases between. The CDR3 DNA reads as TGTGCCAGCAGTTTACGCCAGGATAACTATGGCTACACCTTC. Its protein product is CASSLRQDNYGYTF.